These 25 T cell receptor beta chains were all obtained from the same sample, sequenced in a study of blood T cells in healthy people across ages. Using a J-beta primer mix together with a sample-barcoded 5' primer, a second PCR was run for roughly 7 to 11 cycles. TCRdb re-called the 5' RACE reads with MiXCR, one entry per CDR3 protein. The profile covers about a million distinct CDR3 sequences, with 48% appearing a single time and roughly 13% taken by the ten largest. The source material was blood. Source of these receptors: a man under 40 in good health.

This chain uses TRBV12-3 or TRBV12-4 with TRBJ2-3; a possible D gene is TRBD1 (5 bases). The V end lost 5 bases, the J end lost 1 base, and 13 bases lay between the germline ends. The CDR3 has 15 residues. The CDR3 DNA reads TGTGCCAGCAGTCCTCTGCAGGGTGGCACAGATACGCAGTATTTT. This codes for CASSPLQGGTDTQYF.

J is TRBJ2-5 and V is TRBV20-1, with 9 bases that match TRBD1. This CDR3 region has 12 residues. Germline CDR1 is DFQATT and CDR2 is SNEGSKA (reference sequence). V lost 5 bases to trimming and J lost 6 bases; unmatched junction nucleotides: 4. CDR3 DNA: TGCAGTGCTCCGGACAGGGGAAAGACCCAGTACTTC. Encoded protein: CSAPDRGKTQYF.

The table lists this clonotype with a few counts. The chain recombines TRBV4-1 with TRBJ1-1; D perhaps matches TRBD1 (6 bases). In germline, CDR1 is MGHRA, CDR2 YSYEKL. Between the trimmed V and J ends, which lost 3 bases and 5 bases, there was a span of 16 bases. The CDR3 length is 15 residues. The CDR3 loop is CASSQSTGTYTEAFF. The CDR3 DNA follows: TGCGCCAGCAGCCAGTCAACAGGGACTTATACTGAAGCTTTCTTT.

The chain employs TRBV5-1 and TRBJ2-3; TRBD2 matches at 8 bases. The ends lost 1 base at V and 5 bases at J; junction bases unmatched: 3. The CDR3 runs to 14 residues. Germline CDR1 and CDR2: SGHRS and YFSETQ. CDR3 bases: TGCGCCAGCAGCTTGACACTAGCGGAAGATACGCAGTATTTT. Its translation is CASSLTLAEDTQYF.

The chain combines TRBV12-3 or TRBV12-4 with TRBJ2-7, with D possibly being TRBD2 (7 bases). The germline V and J ends were trimmed by 0 bases and 0 bases, with 12 bases remaining between them. This CDR3 has 16 amino acids. CDR3: CASSLALRGPSYEQYF. CDR3 bases: TGTGCCAGCAGTTTAGCGCTGCGGGGGCCCTCCTACGAGCAGTACTTC.

Concerning this clonotype: A read error is possible here, since a much larger clone lies one base away. J is TRBJ2-5 and V is TRBV2; D unresolved. The CDR3 sequence is 13 residues long. Germline CDR1 reads SNHLY; CDR2 reads FYNNEI. V was clipped by 5 bases and J by 1 base, with 8 bases between them. As DNA, the CDR3 is TGTGCCAGCAGTTTACACGGCCAAGAGACCCAGTACTTC. This gives the protein CASSLHGQETQYF.

The V gene is TRBV2, the J gene TRBJ2-1; 11 bases are a match to TRBD1. This CDR3 spans 15 amino acids. J lost 7 bases, V lost 3 bases, and 5 bases had no gene match. Germline lookup yields CDR1 SNHLY and CDR2 FYNNEI. The CDR3 protein is CASSEGTGGINEQFF. In DNA form, the CDR3 reads TGTGCCAGCAGTGAGGGGACAGGGGGAATTAATGAGCAGTTCTTC.

The chain recombines TRBV30 with TRBJ1-1, with no clear D. The CDR3 sequence is 13 residues long. The V gene's germline CDR1 is GTSNPN and CDR2 SVGIG (reference sequence). Between the trimmed V and J ends, which lost 0 bases and 1 base, there was a span of 6 bases. The CDR3: CAWSVIGNTEAFF. For the CDR3, the DNA is TGTGCCTGGAGTGTCATAGGGAACACTGAAGCTTTCTTT.

Note on this clonotype: This sequence may be a read error, since a much larger clone differs from it by one base. The V call is TRBV28, the J call TRBJ1-5, with D unresolved. Germline V CDR1 and CDR2: MDHEN, SYDVKM. The CDR3 has 15 amino acids. The CDR3 DNA sequence: TGTGCCGGCAGTTTGAGCGGCCGAGGCAATCAGCCCCAGCATTTT. Its translation: CAGSLSGRGNQPQHF.

This clonotype showed up just a few times. The chain employs TRBV12-3 or TRBV12-4 and TRBJ2-3; TRBD1 or TRBD2 may be the D gene (6 bases each). The CDR3 runs to 15 residues. V lost 4 bases, J lost 2 bases, and 13 bases lay in between. The CDR3 DNA sequence: TGTGCCAGCAGTTCCCGGGGGCAACTCACAGATACGCAGTATTTT. Translation gives CASSSRGQLTDTQYF.

This clonotype appeared a few times. This chain connects TRBV20-1 to TRBJ1-2; the D is unclear. The CDR3 sequence is 13 residues long. CDR1 and CDR2 (germline): DFQATT, SNEGSKA (reference sequence). Trimming removed 3 bases from V and 2 bases from J, with 10 bases in between. In nucleotides, the CDR3 is TGCAGTGCTAGCGGAGGACTGAACTATGGCTACACCTTC. It is translated as CSASGGLNYGYTF.

With respect to this clonotype: With a much larger clone just one base away, this may be a read error. The chain combines TRBV5-1 with TRBJ2-5, with 11 nucleotides matching TRBD2. Germline V gives CDR1 SGHRS, CDR2 YFSETQ. After removal of 3 bases from V and 11 bases from J, the junction contained 21 bases not matched to a gene. The CDR3 is 18 amino acids. The CDR3 loop reads CASSSRPYTSGGDNEQYF. As DNA, the CDR3 is TGCGCCAGCAGCTCCCGCCCTTACACTAGCGGGGGTGACAATGAGCAGTACTTC. The complete variable domain, with remaining parts taken from reference TRBV5-1 and TRBJ2-5, reads KAGVTQTPRYLIKTRGQQVTLSCSPISGHRSVSWYQQTPGQGLQFLFEYFSETQRNKGNFPGRFSGRQFSNSRSEMNVSTLELGDSALYLCASSSRPYTSGGDNEQYFGPGTRLLVL.

This clonotype was recorded a few times. This sequence joins TRBV28 and TRBJ2-5; TRBD2 agrees at 13 bases. Germline loops: CDR1 MDHEN, CDR2 SYDVKM. V dropped 5 bases and J dropped 13; count of bases not matched to a gene: 7. There are 13 residues in the CDR3. The CDR3 region is CASSQGLAGKGYF. DNA for the CDR3: TGTGCCAGCAGTCAGGGACTAGCGGGGAAAGGGTACTTC.

This clonotype turned up a few times. The rearrangement links TRBV5-1 to TRBJ2-7; D perhaps matches TRBD2 (5 bases). The CDR3 contains 14 residues. The ends were cut back, 4 bases at V and 4 bases at J, with 15 bases in the middle. Per germline, CDR1 SGHRS and CDR2 YFSETQ. CDR3 bases: TGCGCCAGCAGCGCTGGACTTGTTTTGTACGAGCAGTACTTC. As protein: CASSAGLVLYEQYF.

This clonotype was observed a few times. A read error is possible here, since a much larger clone lies one base away. The chain links TRBV9 to TRBJ2-5; 8 positions match TRBD2. This CDR3 is built from 15 residues. Germline loops: CDR1 SGDLS, CDR2 YYNGEE. Germline trimming cut 0 bases from V and 11 bases from J; bases unmatched to any gene: 12. The CDR3 region has the DNA TGTGCCAGCAGCGTAGTGGCGGGGGGCGGCGATGAGCAGTACTTC. Amino acid sequence: CASSVVAGGGDEQYF.

The chain is built from TRBV6-5 and TRBJ2-1; TRBD2 agrees at 9 bases. The CDR3 is 15 amino acids. After removal of 6 bases from V and 5 bases from J, the junction contained 8 bases not matched to a gene. CDR1 MNHEY and CDR2 SVGAGI come from the germline V gene. The CDR3: CASSALAGKDNEQFF. In nucleotides, the CDR3 is TGTGCCAGCAGCGCTCTAGCGGGGAAAGACAATGAGCAGTTCTTC.

The chain carries TRBV29-1 and TRBJ2-7; possibly TRBD1 or TRBD2 for D (6 bases each). In germline, CDR1 is SQVTM, CDR2 ANQGSEA. V was shortened by 1 base and J by 3 bases, with 13 bases between the two germline ends. This CDR3 has 14 amino acids. CDR3 loop: CSVEGQGRSYEQYF. The CDR3 DNA is TGCAGCGTTGAAGGTCAGGGGAGGAGCTACGAGCAGTACTTC.

The gene calls are TRBV4-3 and TRBJ2-1; 8 bases agree with TRBD1. J lost 3 bases, V lost 8 bases, and 6 bases had no gene match. In germline, CDR1 is LGHNA, CDR2 YSLEER. This CDR3 comprises 14 residues. In DNA form, the CDR3 reads TGCGCCAGCGGAGGACAGGGAGGCTACAATGAGCAGTTCTTC. Amino acid sequence: CASGGQGGYNEQFF.

This clonotype appeared a few times. This rearrangement joins TRBV29-1 to TRBJ1-1, with 10 positions matching TRBD1. Germline V lookup: CDR1 SQVTM, CDR2 ANQGSEA. The CDR3 is made up of 16 amino acids. V was pared by 3 bases and J by 0 bases, with 7 bases of the junction left unmatched. The CDR3 loop is CSVEYRDRGLNTEAFF. In DNA, the CDR3 is TGCAGCGTTGAGTACCGGGACAGGGGATTGAACACTGAAGCTTTCTTT.

There are a few counts of this clonotype. The J gene is TRBJ1-2, the V gene TRBV27, with D maybe TRBD1 (5 bases). Deletions cut 5 bases from V and 4 bases from J, with 14 bases between. Germline CDR1 is MNHEY and CDR2 is SMNVEV (reference sequence). This CDR3 spans 14 amino acids. For the CDR3, the DNA is TGTGCCAGCAGTCCCATGGGCAGGGTCTATGGCTACACCTTC. This sequence encodes CASSPMGRVYGYTF.

The gene calls are TRBV6-5 and TRBJ2-7; no clear D. The CDR3 consists of 14 residues. CDR1 and CDR2 from the germline V gene are MNHEY and SVGAGI. V gave up 2 bases and J gave up 3 bases, with 11 bases separating them. CDR3 nucleotides: TGTGCCAGCAGTTACGGAGTGGGGATCTACGAGCAGTACTTC. Translating it yields CASSYGVGIYEQYF.

In the case of this clonotype: A much larger clone lies one base from this, so it may be a read error. The CDR3 region is CASSPHGRSNEKLFF. The CDR3 DNA reads TGTGCCAGCAGCCCGCACGGCAGGTCCAATGAAAAACTGTTTTTT. The chain has TRBV7-2 and TRBJ1-4; D is uncertain. This CDR3 has 15 amino acids. Trimming stripped 5 bases from V and 5 bases from J, with 15 bases between. Germline V gives CDR1 SGHTA, CDR2 FQGNSA.

The chain combines TRBV7-9 with TRBJ2-1, with 7 bases that match TRBD2. The CDR3 spans 15 residues. With 5 bases clipped from V and 7 bases from J, the junction kept 11 bases outside the gene matches. Germline CDR1 reads SEHNR; CDR2 reads FQNEAQ (reference sequence). The CDR3 loop reads CASSPKGGGINEQFF. CDR3 nucleotide sequence: TGTGCCAGCAGCCCCAAGGGCGGGGGAATTAATGAGCAGTTCTTC.

The chain links TRBV20-1 to TRBJ2-3, with D possibly matching TRBD1 (6 bases). V shed 5 bases and J shed 2 bases, with 11 bases lying between them. CDR3 length: 13 residues. Germline assignment: CDR1 DFQATT and CDR2 SNEGSKA (reference sequence). The CDR3 region has the DNA TGCAGTGCTCCCCGACAGGACACAGATACGCAGTATTTT. It encodes CSAPRQDTDTQYF.

A few counts support this clonotype. This rearrangement joins TRBV20-1 to TRBJ1-2; 10 bases are a match to TRBD1. The germline CDR1 and CDR2 sequences are DFQATT and SNEGSKA (reference sequence). J was trimmed by 8 bases and V by 7 bases; bases with no gene match: 13. This CDR3 has 14 residues. CDR3 DNA: TGCAGTGGGACAGGGGGACAGCGGATCGAGGGCTACACCTTC. Protein: CSGTGGQRIEGYTF.